Shown below are 30 T cell receptor beta chains from a single sample sequenced in a study of T cell responses to AZD1222 COVID-19 vaccine. TCRdb's table, derived via immunoSEQ multiplex PCR, lists solely in-frame clones and lacks some. This repertoire shows some 140,000 clones, over 90% found once; its top ten account for 5% to 6.5%. Sequences were derived from peripheral blood, sampled on day 0 of AZD1222 vaccination. The receptor source for this set is an adult in good health.

The chain employs TRBV3-1 (or the pseudogene TRBV3-2) and TRBJ1-6; D uncertain. V dropped 1 base and J dropped 2 bases, with 0 bases sitting between them. Germline CDR1 LGHDT, CDR2 YNNKEL (reference sequence). This CDR3 comprises 13 residues. CDR3 residues: CASSQAYNSPLHF. The CDR3, as DNA: TGTGCCAGCAGCCAAGCCTATAATTCACCCCTCCACTTT.

The chain uses TRBV7-9 and TRBJ2-7; D remains ambiguous. The germline V gene has CDR1 SEHNR and CDR2 FQNEAQ (reference sequence). The CDR3 extends over 12 amino acids. Trimming removed 5 bases from V and 7 bases from J, with 12 bases in between. The CDR3 DNA reads TGTGCCAGCAGCCCCCGGCTCCGAGAGCAGTACTTC. It encodes CASSPRLREQYF.

The chain employs TRBV5-1 and TRBJ2-3, with TRBD2 identical over 13 bases. This CDR3 is 15 amino acids long. V dropped 6 bases and J dropped 5; count of bases not matched to a gene: 6. Germline CDR1 and CDR2: SGHRS and YFSETQ. The CDR3 region is CASTQGLAGRDTQYF. Written as DNA, the CDR3 is TGCGCCAGCACCCAGGGACTAGCGGGGCGAGATACGCAGTATTTT.

The chain employs TRBV7-9 and TRBJ1-1; no clear D. CDR1 is SEHNR, CDR2 FQNEAQ, per germline (reference sequence). V dropped 1 base and J dropped 5 bases, with 8 bases sitting between them. The CDR3 sequence is 13 residues long. The CDR3: CASSLGAGTEAFF. The CDR3, as DNA: TGTGCCAGCAGCTTAGGGGCGGGGACTGAAGCTTTCTTT.

This chain links TRBV6-5 with TRBJ2-7; TRBD2 might be the D (6 bases). Germline CDR1 and CDR2: MNHEY and SVGAGI. This CDR3 is 13 amino acids long. Trimming cost V 5 bases and J 6 bases, with 14 bases left between them. CDR3 sequence: CASSQSPGVEQYF. The CDR3 bases are TGTGCCAGCAGTCAAAGCCCGGGGGTCGAGCAGTACTTC.

The V gene is TRBV30, the J gene TRBJ1-2; no firm D call. CDR3 length: 14 residues. V lost 3 bases and J lost 8, with 19 bases in between. Germline V gene sequence: CDR1 GTSNPN, CDR2 SVGIG (reference sequence). The CDR3 protein is CAWSPTPDLVGYTF. Here the CDR3 DNA reads TGTGCCTGGAGCCCAACACCCGACCTGGTGGGCTACACCTTC.

V gene TRBV9 combines with J gene TRBJ1-2, with no clear D. The CDR3 is made up of 15 amino acids. The V gene's germline CDR1 is SGDLS and CDR2 YYNGEE. The V end lost 3 bases, the J end lost 6 bases, and 18 bases lay between the germline ends. The CDR3 DNA follows: TGTGCCAGCAGCGAGTGGCAGTCCCTAAACGATGGCTACACCTTC. Its translation is CASSEWQSLNDGYTF.

The chain links TRBV6-5 to TRBJ2-7; 8 bases are shared with TRBD1. J gave up 3 bases and V 6 bases, and 7 bases lay outside the gene matches. The CDR3 spans 14 residues. The germline gives CDR1 MNHEY, CDR2 SVGAGI. The CDR3 region has the DNA TGTGCCAGCAGCGAGACAGGGGAATTCTACGAGCAGTACTTC. Amino acids: CASSETGEFYEQYF.

This clone occurred a few times. J is TRBJ2-3 and V is TRBV6-1; 10 positions agree with TRBD2. V shed 4 bases, J shed 2 bases, and the junction held 12 bases outside the gene matches. CDR3 length equals 18 residues. CDR1 and CDR2 (germline): MNHNS, SASEGT. The CDR3 loop reads CASSVSSGSGAYTDTQYF. The CDR3 DNA is TGTGCCAGCAGTGTTTCTAGCGGGAGCGGGGCCTACACAGATACGCAGTATTTT.

The chain recombines TRBV4-1 with TRBJ2-7; TRBD2 matches 8 bases. The CDR3 contains 16 residues. The V segment lost 2 bases and the J segment 4 bases; nucleotides outside the gene matches: 10. Germline CDR1 reads MGHRA; CDR2 reads YSYEKL. Here the CDR3 DNA reads TGCGCCAGCAGCCAATCCCCGGGAGGGAGCTTTTACGAGCAGTACTTC. As protein: CASSQSPGGSFYEQYF.

The V and J genes are TRBV7-9 and TRBJ2-7, with D perhaps assigned TRBD1 or TRBD2 (7 bases each). Germline V gives CDR1 SEHNR, CDR2 FQNEAQ (reference sequence). The CDR3 is made up of 17 amino acids. Trimming removed 7 bases at V and 7 bases at J, with 29 bases between. This CDR3 reads CASTDPRGDRGLWEQYF. In DNA, the CDR3 is TGTGCCAGCACCGACCCCCGGGGGGATAGGGGGCTATGGGAGCAGTACTTC.

This chain uses TRBV27 with TRBJ2-7; D is possibly TRBD1 (8 bases). The CDR3 runs to 13 residues. Germline loops: CDR1 MNHEY, CDR2 SMNVEV (reference sequence). Trimming took 5 bases from V and 7 from J, leaving 15 bases between them. CDR3 coding DNA: TGTGCCAGCAGTCCGTACAGGGGGGGGGAGCAGTACTTC. Its translation is CASSPYRGGEQYF.

The rearrangement links TRBV27 to TRBJ2-1, with TRBD2 matching over 10 bases. The CDR3 contains 13 residues. Trimming cost V 6 bases and J 9 bases; bases outside gene matches: 5. Germline V CDR1 and CDR2: MNHEY, SMNVEV (reference sequence). CDR3 DNA: TGTGCCAGCAGCTACCTAGCGGGAGCTGAGCAGTTCTTC. Its translation: CASSYLAGAEQFF.

The CDR3 DNA follows: TGTGCCAGCAGCCAAGTACCGCGGGAGGGCCGGACCTACAATGAGCAGTTCTTC. Translating it yields CASSQVPREGRTYNEQFF. The V gene is TRBV16, the J gene TRBJ2-1, with TRBD2 identical over 9 bases. The ends lost 2 bases at V and 2 bases at J; junction bases unmatched: 10. The CDR3 has 18 amino acids. Germline V CDR1 and CDR2: KGHSY, FQNENV.

In its sample, this clone was seen once. The rearrangement joins TRBV19 to TRBJ2-1; a weak D match, TRBD2 (6 bases). This CDR3 contains 11 residues. Trimming left V 5 bases short and J 8 bases short, with 7 bases between. Germline lookup yields CDR1 LNHDA and CDR2 SQIVND (reference sequence). This CDR3 is CASSWGDEQFF. The CDR3 DNA reads TGTGCCAGTAGTTGGGGGGATGAGCAGTTCTTC.

This clone has more than one count but fewer than ten. This chain joins TRBV4-1 and TRBJ2-7; D may be TRBD1 or TRBD2 (5 bases each). Trimming shortened V by 4 bases and J by 4 bases, and 20 bases separated the two germline ends. This CDR3 spans 16 amino acids. The V gene's germline CDR1 is MGHRA and CDR2 YSYEKL. CDR3 region: CASSPSEGQNLYEQYF. The CDR3, as DNA: TGCGCCAGCAGCCCCAGTGAGGGGCAGAATCTATACGAGCAGTACTTC.

This clone was seen only a few times. V and J are TRBV14 and TRBJ2-3; 9 bases are a match to TRBD1. The CDR3 spans 15 residues. V dropped 4 bases and J dropped 4; count of bases not matched to a gene: 6. Germline CDR1 is SGHDN and CDR2 is FVKESK. DNA of the CDR3: TGTGCCAGCAGCCGGGACAGGGAGTCGGCAGATACGCAGTATTTT. Amino acid sequence: CASSRDRESADTQYF.

This chain joins TRBV6-2 or TRBV6-3 and TRBJ2-7; D gene uncertain. V lost 2 bases to trimming and J lost 4 bases, with 15 bases between them. Germline V gene data show CDR1 as MNHEY and CDR2 as SVGEGT. CDR3 length equals 15 residues. In DNA, the CDR3 is TGTGCCAGCAGTTACATCATGAAGGACCCGTACGAGCAGTACTTC. Protein: CASSYIMKDPYEQYF.

V is TRBV10-2 and J is TRBJ1-1; D perhaps matches TRBD1 (5 bases). The CDR3 is 15 amino acids. Germline values: CDR1 WSHSY, CDR2 SAAADI. V dropped 6 bases and J dropped 3 bases, with 17 bases sitting between them. The CDR3, as DNA: TGCGCCAGCAGGCCCGAGCGGGGGGTGGACACTGAAGCTTTCTTT. It encodes CASRPERGVDTEAFF.

This clone was counted once. The rearrangement links TRBV19 to TRBJ1-2, with D unclear. The germline gives CDR1 LNHDA, CDR2 SQIVND (reference sequence). The CDR3 is 13 residues long. V dropped 8 bases and J dropped 3 bases, with 13 bases sitting between them. CDR3 loop: CASAREIDYGYTF. The CDR3 DNA is TGTGCCAGTGCAAGGGAGATTGACTATGGCTACACCTTC.

The chain links TRBV6-5 to TRBJ1-2; 8 bases are shared with TRBD1. Germline assignment: CDR1 MNHEY and CDR2 SVGAGI. CDR3 length equals 14 residues. V dropped 8 bases and J dropped 8; count of bases not matched to a gene: 13. DNA of the CDR3: TGTGCCAGCTTTACAAGGGCCAGGGGGCAAGGCTACACCTTC. This codes for CASFTRARGQGYTF.

This sequence joins TRBV30 and TRBJ1-2; D remains ambiguous. Trimming removed 1 base from V and 4 bases from J, with 13 bases in between. The CDR3 runs to 14 residues. CDR1 and CDR2 (germline): GTSNPN, SVGIG (reference sequence). The CDR3 nucleotides are TGTGCCTGGAGTGGAGTGACTGTCTCCTATGGCTACACCTTC. Translating it yields CAWSGVTVSYGYTF.

This chain joins TRBV4-1 and TRBJ1-1, with 8 bases aligning to TRBD1. From germline, CDR1 is MGHRA and CDR2 YSYEKL. The CDR3 covers 17 residues. The junction had 12 bases not matched to a gene; V was cut back by 2 bases and J by 4 bases. CDR3 DNA: TGCGCCAGCAGCCAATTCCGTGTCGGACAGGGTGGCACTGAAGCTTTCTTT. This encodes CASSQFRVGQGGTEAFF.

This chain links TRBV21-1 with TRBJ2-5; the DNA was not used to check the table's D call, TRBD2. TRBV21-1 is a known pseudogene. The CDR3 is 19 amino acids. The CDR3 reads CASSNSRCLRQPLQETQYF. As DNA, the CDR3 is TGTGCCAGCAGCAATTCTCGATGTTTGCGGCAGCCTTTACAAGAGACCCAGTACTTC.

The chain carries TRBV30 and TRBJ1-1; no clear D gene. V was trimmed by 0 bases and J by 3 bases, leaving 8 bases between them. Per germline, CDR1 GTSNPN and CDR2 SVGIG (reference sequence). CDR3 size: 13 residues. The CDR3 loop reads CAWSVSGDTEAFF. CDR3 sequence (DNA): TGTGCCTGGAGTGTATCTGGGGACACTGAAGCTTTCTTT.

The rearrangement joins TRBV6-5 to TRBJ1-1, with TRBD1 identical over 10 bases. Germline V gene sequence: CDR1 MNHEY, CDR2 SVGAGI. The junction had 8 bases not matched to a gene; V was cut back by 5 bases and J by 5 bases. The CDR3 loop spans 15 amino acids. This chain's CDR3 is CASSTSGTGETEAFF. The CDR3 DNA reads as TGTGCCAGCAGTACCTCCGGGACAGGGGAAACTGAAGCTTTCTTT.

The chain is built from TRBV7-2 and TRBJ2-1; no reliable D call. CDR1 SGHTA and CDR2 FQGNSA come from the germline V gene. This CDR3 has 18 residues. The V gene lost 5 bases and the J gene lost 8 bases, with 28 bases spanning the gap. CDR3 sequence reads: CASSILLNDNLKGYEQFF. The CDR3 DNA reads TGTGCCAGCAGCATATTATTAAATGACAACCTAAAAGGGTATGAGCAGTTCTTC.

The gene calls are TRBV12-3 or TRBV12-4 and TRBJ1-2; D gene unclear. Trimming took 3 bases from V and 4 from J, leaving 6 bases between them. This CDR3 region has 12 residues. For the CDR3, the DNA is TGTGCCAGCAGTTTCGAGACCTATGGCTACACCTTC. Translation gives CASSFETYGYTF.

V usage is TRBV5-6 and J usage is TRBJ2-7, with D possibly matching TRBD2 (5 bases). The CDR3 totals 15 residues. From germline, CDR1 is SGHDT and CDR2 YYEEEE. V lost 0 bases and J lost 6, with 16 bases in between. CDR3 in amino acids: CASSLGPGSMGEQYF. As DNA, the CDR3 is TGTGCCAGCAGCTTGGGTCCGGGATCTATGGGCGAGCAGTACTTC.

This clone was seen more than once but under ten times. V usage is TRBV5-1 and J usage is TRBJ1-5, with unresolved D. The ends were cut back, 2 bases at V and 0 bases at J, with 3 bases in the middle. Germline V CDR1 and CDR2: SGHRS, YFSETQ. CDR3 length: 13 amino acids. DNA of the CDR3: TGCGCCAGCAGCTTTGGTAGCAATCAGCCCCAGCATTTT. Translating gives CASSFGSNQPQHF.